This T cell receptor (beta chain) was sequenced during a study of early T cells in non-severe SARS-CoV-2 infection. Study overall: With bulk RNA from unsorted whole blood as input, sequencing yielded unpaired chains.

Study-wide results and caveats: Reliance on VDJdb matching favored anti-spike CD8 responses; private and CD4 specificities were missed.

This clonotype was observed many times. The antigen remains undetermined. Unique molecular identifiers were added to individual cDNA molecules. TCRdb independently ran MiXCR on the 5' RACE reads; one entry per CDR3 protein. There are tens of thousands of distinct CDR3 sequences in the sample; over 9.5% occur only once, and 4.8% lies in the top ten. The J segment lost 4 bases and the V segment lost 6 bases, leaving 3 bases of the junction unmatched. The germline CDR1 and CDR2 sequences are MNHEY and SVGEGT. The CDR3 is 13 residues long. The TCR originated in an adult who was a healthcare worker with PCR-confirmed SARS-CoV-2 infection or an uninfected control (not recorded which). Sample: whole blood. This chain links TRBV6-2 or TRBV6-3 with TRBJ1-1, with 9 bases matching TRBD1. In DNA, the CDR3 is TGTGCCAGCAGGATGACAGGGGGCACTGAAGCTTTCTTT. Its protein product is CASRMTGGTEAFF.